The text below deals with one T cell receptor beta chain. This clonotype was seen many times. It lacks a known antigen. Per-base qualities were not stored, and no clone one base away is much larger. This sample is part of a study of T cells in Graves' hyperthyroidism and ophthalmopathy (dated by TCRdb to 2018 to 2020). For context, the study as a whole: Peripheral blood was sampled at the time of initial diagnosis, prior to any treatment. Following sampling, methimazole starting at 30 mg daily was given to hyperthyroidism patients, and high-dose intravenous methylprednisolone was given to ophthalmopathy patients. The 75 to 100 discovery patients were randomly split 7:3 into training and test sets. In addition, the study compared T-cell repertoires in thyroid tissue and in blood from roughly 6 Graves' hyperthyroidism patients. The paper describes TCR Vbeta CDR3 sequencing of some 130 peripheral blood samples, made up of roughly 40 ophthalmopathy patients, 70 to 75 hyperthyroidism patients and 17 progressor patients. Prospective prediction of ophthalmopathy was tested in an independent validation cohort consisting of fewer than 20 hyperthyroidism patients and around 16 patients who later progressed to ophthalmopathy. To identify TCR V-J signatures that set the groups apart, the researchers used a discovery cohort of approximately 98 patients, made up of under 45 with Graves' ophthalmopathy and approximately 57 with stable Graves' hyperthyroidism.

A patient counted as having stable Graves' hyperthyroidism if no progression to ophthalmopathy occurred over 18 months of follow-up. Hyperthyroidism patients were newly diagnosed, had a disease duration of under 2 months, and were aged 18 to 65 years. Exclusion was applied to patients with uncontrolled infections, other autoimmune diseases, pregnancy or lactation. Diagnoses relied on clinical symptoms, serum thyroxine and TRAb, thyroid ultrasound and orbital computed tomography. Ficoll-Paque density gradient centrifugation was used to isolate PBMCs from about 9 ml of fresh peripheral blood. Total RNA was extracted with Trizol reagent, and quality was checked on an Agilent 2100 Bioanalyzer. Broad study findings and their caveats: Sample size was not statistically predetermined, and investigators were not blinded to group allocation. During validation, the model predicted progression to ophthalmopathy a median of approximately 6.5 months ahead of onset, with approximately 70% sensitivity and about 75% specificity. Most expanded thyroid clonotypes (frequency above 0.001) were also found in blood, which suggests that blood repertoires may mirror thyroid immune responses. In cross-validation, a model built on a 13 V-J signature told ophthalmopathy apart from stable hyperthyroidism with approximately 91% sensitivity and roughly 81% specificity, and in testing the same model reached 80%/75%.

V and J are truncated by 5 bases and 4 bases respectively, leaving an intervening sequence of 17 bases. CDR1 and CDR2, looked up from the germline V gene, are SGHTA and FQGTGA. Counted from cysteine to phenylalanine, this CDR3 has 15 amino acids. The DNA shown is the 45-base CDR3, in frame from base 1. Amplification of TCR beta CDR3 regions was carried out from RNA transcripts. For the first round of RT-PCR on the TCR CDR3, the HTBI primer set was used together with the Qiagen OneStep RT-PCR kit. Libraries were constructed in a second round of multiplex PCR, after which size selection and purification were carried out. Sequencing of the libraries was done on an Illumina HiSeq2000 using paired-end 100 bp reads. The paper's processing steps were these. SOAPnuke was used to process the raw data, throwing out any read that contained adapters or uncalled bases, had a mean Phred below 15, or lacked an exact constant-primer or identifier match. High-quality paired reads were merged using COPE v1.2.5, and each unique nucleotide sequence was defined as a clonotype. MiTCR v1.1 was used to align clonotypes to the IMGT TRBV, TRBD and TRBJ reference segments. Analysis was restricted to V-J combinations with a frequency above 0.0001, which covered about 99% of repertoires. A TCS score was defined as the ratio between F50 (clonal expansion) and ExV (chaos), using BLOSUM62-based TCRdist between CDR3 peptides within each V-J. Welch's t-statistics and random forest reduced approximately 520 V-J features to about 12, which were used in a naive Bayes classifier (R e1071). The raw public data were reprocessed by TCRdb itself: fastp quality trimming at Q25, MiXCR clonotype calling, in-frame beta chains only. Rows are unified per CDR3 protein, each entry keeping the most common DNA and genes. It is TCRdb's table, rather than the study itself, that gives the V and J calls and clone size. The sample table holds under 350,000 distinct CDR3 sequences, of which about 21% were seen once. The ten largest make up around half of the sample.

This sequence was found in a woman aged 50 to 60 with Graves' hyperthyroidism. Sequencing input: blood. The rearranged segments are TRBV7-3 and TRBJ1-2, with no confidently assigned D gene. This receptor has the CDR3 CASSPDKAPFYGYTF. The nucleotide sequence reads TGTGCCAGCAGCCCGGATAAGGCCCCATTCTATGGCTACACCTTC.